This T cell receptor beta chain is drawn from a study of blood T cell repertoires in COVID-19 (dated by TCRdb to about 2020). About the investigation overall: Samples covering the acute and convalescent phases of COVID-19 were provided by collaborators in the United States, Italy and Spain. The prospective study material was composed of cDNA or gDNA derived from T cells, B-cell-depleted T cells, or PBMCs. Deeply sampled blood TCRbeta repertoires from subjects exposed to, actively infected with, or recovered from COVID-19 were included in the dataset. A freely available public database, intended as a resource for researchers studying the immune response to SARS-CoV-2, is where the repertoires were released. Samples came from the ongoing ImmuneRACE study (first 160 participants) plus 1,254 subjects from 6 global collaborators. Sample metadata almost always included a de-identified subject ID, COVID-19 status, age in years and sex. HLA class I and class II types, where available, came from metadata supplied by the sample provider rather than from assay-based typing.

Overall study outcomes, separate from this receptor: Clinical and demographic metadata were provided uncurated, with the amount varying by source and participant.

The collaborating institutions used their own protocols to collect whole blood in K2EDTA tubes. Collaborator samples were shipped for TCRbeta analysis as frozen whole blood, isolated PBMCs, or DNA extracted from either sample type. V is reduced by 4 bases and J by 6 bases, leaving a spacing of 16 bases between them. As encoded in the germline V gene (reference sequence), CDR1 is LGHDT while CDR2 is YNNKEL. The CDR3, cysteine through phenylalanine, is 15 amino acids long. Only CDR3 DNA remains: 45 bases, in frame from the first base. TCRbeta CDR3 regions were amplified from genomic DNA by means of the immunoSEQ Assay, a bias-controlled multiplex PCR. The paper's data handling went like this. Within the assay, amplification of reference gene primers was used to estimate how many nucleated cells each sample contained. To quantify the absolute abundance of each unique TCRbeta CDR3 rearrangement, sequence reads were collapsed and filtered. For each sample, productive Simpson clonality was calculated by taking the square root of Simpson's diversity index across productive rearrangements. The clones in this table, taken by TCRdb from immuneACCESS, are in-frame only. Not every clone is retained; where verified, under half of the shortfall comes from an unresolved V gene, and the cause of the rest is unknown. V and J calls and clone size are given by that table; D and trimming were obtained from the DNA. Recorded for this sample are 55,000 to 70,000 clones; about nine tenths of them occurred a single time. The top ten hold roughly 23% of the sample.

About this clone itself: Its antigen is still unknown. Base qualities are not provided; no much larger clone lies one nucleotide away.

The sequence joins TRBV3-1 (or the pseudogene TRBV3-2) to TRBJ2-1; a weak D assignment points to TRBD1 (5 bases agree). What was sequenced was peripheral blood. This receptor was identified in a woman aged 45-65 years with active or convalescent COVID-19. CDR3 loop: CASSLGLGRTNEQFF. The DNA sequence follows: TGTGCCAGCAGCCTGGGGTTGGGGCGGACCAATGAGCAGTTCTTC.